This T cell receptor (delta chain) was sequenced during a study of gamma-delta chains in newborns, infants, children. TCRdb re-called clones from the reads using CATT. Counted here are some 3,500 delta-chain clones, under 1.5% occurring once; the ten biggest clones make up roughly 22%. J lost 2 bases, V lost 3 bases, and 3 bases had no gene match. CDR3 length: 16 residues. Germline V gene sequence: CDR1 GEAIGNYY, CDR2 EKD. In its sample, this clone ranks as medium-sized. Other DNA sequences in the sample encode the same CDR3. The gene calls are TRDV2 and TRDJ3, with 7 positions matching TRDD3. The receptor's source is a child who was a newborn, infant or young child, either healthy, febrile or measles-vaccinated (not recorded which). The sequencing input was blood. The CDR3 loop reads CACDWGTTWDTRQMFF. CDR3 in DNA: TGTGCCTGTGACTGGGGGACAACCTGGGACACCCGACAGATGTTTTTC.